The 5 T cell receptor beta chains in this list originate from one sample, sequenced in a study of control samples from healthy donors and cancer patients. Profiled with immunoSEQ multiplex PCR; TCRdb holds only in-frame clones, not every one. The sample contains about 410,000 clones, 90% of which appear only once. Material: PBMCs. The receptors here all came from a man aged 40-49 years with head and neck cancer.

The rearrangement uses TRBV13 and TRBJ1-6, with D uncertain. The CDR3 totals 14 residues. Germline lookup yields CDR1 PRHDT and CDR2 FYEKMQ (reference sequence). Trimming cost V 1 base and J 10 bases, with 11 bases left between them. The CDR3 reads CASSLEGRGSPLHF. The DNA for the CDR3 is TGTGCCAGCAGCTTAGAGGGCCGTGGGTCACCCCTCCACTTT.

This chain joins TRBV6-5 and TRBJ1-1; a possible D gene is TRBD1 (6 bases). Germline assignment: CDR1 MNHEY and CDR2 SVGAGI. The V gene lost 5 bases and the J gene lost 1 base, with 8 bases spanning the gap. This CDR3 contains 13 residues. CDR3 protein: CASSKGQNTEAFF. In DNA, the CDR3 is TGTGCCAGCAGTAAGGGACAGAACACTGAAGCTTTCTTT.

The J gene is TRBJ2-5, the V gene TRBV7-2; D possibly matches TRBD1 or TRBD2 (5 bases each). With 5 bases removed from V and 5 bases from J, the gap between germline ends came to 18 bases. The germline gives CDR1 SGHTA, CDR2 FQGNSA. The CDR3 length is 15 residues. The CDR3 sequence is CASSPPRVAIETQYF. CDR3 nucleotides: TGTGCCAGCAGCCCCCCCAGGGTAGCGATTGAGACCCAGTACTTC.

V and J are TRBV7-2 and TRBJ2-2, with 7 bases fitting TRBD1. The CDR3 is 15 amino acids. V shed 7 bases and J 0 bases; nucleotides not matched to a gene: 5. The V gene's germline CDR1 is SGHTA and CDR2 FQGNSA. The CDR3 is CASNPDRPNTGELFF. CDR3 DNA: TGTGCCAGCAACCCGGACAGGCCGAACACCGGGGAGCTGTTTTTT. The variable domain in full, completed from reference TRBV7-2 and TRBJ2-2, reads GAGVSQSPSNKVTEKGKDVELRCDPISGHTALYWYRQSLGQGLEFLIYFQGNSAPDKSGLPSDRFSAERTGGSVSTLTIQRTQQEDSAVYLCASNPDRPNTGELFFGEGSRLTVL.

V usage is TRBV11-2 and J usage is TRBJ2-7, with TRBD1 matching 8 bases. The CDR3 loop spans 12 amino acids. In germline, CDR1 is SGHAT, CDR2 FQNNGV. J lost 5 bases, V lost 4 bases, and 1 base had no gene match. The DNA of the CDR3 is TGTGCCAGCAGCTGGACAGGGAACGAGCAGTACTTC. Encoded protein: CASSWTGNEQYF.